One sample yielded the 25 T cell receptor beta chains listed below, sequenced in a study of OX40 agonist ivuxolimab in advanced cancers. TCRdb's copy holds only in-frame clones and misses some; the assay was immunoSEQ multiplex PCR. The top ten clones hold roughly 19% of a sample with around 58,000 clones, approximately 94% of them seen once. The starting material was CD4+ or CD8+ T cells sorted from blood, obtained in a trial of the OX40 agonist ivuxolimab. These receptor sequences come from an adult with an advanced solid tumor such as melanoma, head and neck, liver or kidney cancer.

This clone was seen a single time. The chain uses TRBV4-3 and TRBJ1-2; D is uncertain. The CDR3 has 15 amino acids. Germline V gene data show CDR1 as LGHNA and CDR2 as YSLEER. Trimming took 0 bases from V and 5 from J, leaving 13 bases between them. This CDR3 reads CASSQDSDPRYGYTF. The CDR3 region has the DNA TGCGCCAGCAGCCAAGATTCGGACCCGAGATATGGCTACACCTTC.

V is TRBV13 and J is TRBJ2-3; 10 bases line up with TRBD2. The germline CDR1 and CDR2 sequences are PRHDT and FYEKMQ (reference sequence). J was trimmed by 5 bases and V by 1 base; bases with no gene match: 3. The CDR3 has 15 amino acids. As DNA, the CDR3 is TGTGCCAGCAGCTTAGTAGCGGGAGGTGGAGATACGCAGTATTTT. Residues: CASSLVAGGGDTQYF.

V is TRBV7-9 and J is TRBJ1-3; tentatively, D is TRBD1 (6 bases). The CDR3 has 17 residues. The germline gives CDR1 SEHNR, CDR2 FQNEAQ (reference sequence). Trimming pared 5 bases from V and 0 bases from J, leaving 17 bases between. CDR3 nucleotides: TGTGCCAGCAGCACCTGGACAGATTTGGTCTCTGGAAACACCATATATTTT. Its protein product is CASSTWTDLVSGNTIYF.

The chain carries TRBV2 and TRBJ2-1; TRBD2 matches at 13 bases. Germline CDR1 is SNHLY and CDR2 is FYNNEI. The CDR3 is 23 residues long. V was clipped by 4 bases and J by 0 bases; unmatched bases: 21. CDR3 coding DNA: TGTGCCAGCAGTGGGGCGGGACTAGCGGGAACCACGGTAGGCTCCATCTCCTACAATGAGCAGTTCTTC. Translated: CASSGAGLAGTTVGSISYNEQFF.

The chain links TRBV4-1 to TRBJ1-5; D is uncertain. Germline V gene lookup returns CDR1 MGHRA and CDR2 YSYEKL. V gave up 0 bases and J gave up 2 bases, with 11 bases separating them. This CDR3 is built from 16 residues. The CDR3 here is CASSQDPGVGNQPQHF. As DNA, the CDR3 is TGCGCCAGCAGCCAAGATCCAGGTGTCGGCAATCAGCCCCAGCATTTT.

This clone was recorded once. The V gene is TRBV4-1, the J gene TRBJ2-7; tentatively, D is TRBD1 or TRBD2 (5 bases each). The germline V and J ends were trimmed by 4 bases and 1 base, with 14 bases remaining between them. The CDR3 totals 15 residues. The V gene's germline CDR1 is MGHRA and CDR2 YSYEKL. The CDR3 spells CASSPDRDGSYEQYF. CDR3 nucleotides: TGCGCCAGCAGCCCAGACCGGGACGGATCCTACGAGCAGTACTTC.

The chain recombines TRBV29-1 with TRBJ1-5; no firm D call. The V and J ends lost 0 bases and 11 bases respectively, with 23 bases between them. The CDR3 loop spans 16 amino acids. The germline V gene encodes CDR1 SQVTM and CDR2 ANQGSEA. CDR3: CSVEDHDPGSGVAQHF. CDR3 sequence (DNA): TGCAGCGTTGAAGACCACGACCCAGGCTCCGGGGTGGCCCAGCATTTT.

The J gene is TRBJ1-4, the V gene TRBV6-5, with D tentatively TRBD1 (6 bases). V was pared by 7 bases and J by 3 bases, with 12 bases between. The CDR3 runs 14 residues. CDR1 and CDR2 from the germline V gene are MNHEY and SVGAGI. The CDR3 region has the DNA TGTGCCAGCACCGGACAGATGTCTAATGAAAAACTGTTTTTT. This gives the protein CASTGQMSNEKLFF.

This clone has just one count. The V call is TRBV7-3, the J call TRBJ2-3; D ambiguous. The CDR3 sequence is 13 residues long. CDR1 is SGHTA and CDR2 is FQGTGA in the germline V gene. V lost 3 bases and J 6 bases, leaving 10 bases between the germline ends. CDR3: CASSFLTEDTQYF. The CDR3 DNA reads as TGTGCCAGCAGCTTCTTGACTGAGGATACGCAGTATTTT. Full variable domain (missing parts from reference TRBV7-3 and TRBJ2-3): GAGVSQTPSNKVTEKGKYVELRCDPISGHTALYWYRQSLGQGPEFLIYFQGTGAADDSGLPNDRFFAVRPEGSVSTLKIQRTERGDSAVYLCASSFLTEDTQYFGPGTRLTVL.

The chain recombines TRBV7-2 with TRBJ1-2; 10 nucleotides match TRBD1. Looked up from germline, CDR1 is SGHTA and CDR2 is FQGNSA. This CDR3 region has 14 residues. Trimming removed 3 bases from V and 4 bases from J; junction bases left unmatched: 2. The CDR3 region has the DNA TGTGCCAGCAGCTTGAGGGACAGGGGCTATGGCTACACCTTC. Protein: CASSLRDRGYGYTF.

The chain links TRBV28 to TRBJ1-2; the D gene is possibly TRBD1 (5 bases). Germline CDR1 reads MDHEN; CDR2 reads SYDVKM. The V end lost 3 bases, the J end lost 12 bases, and 11 bases lay between the germline ends. The CDR3 length is 11 residues. CDR3 nucleotides: TGTGCCAGCAGTTTGGGACTAGGGAACACCTTC. It codes for CASSLGLGNTF.

The chain carries TRBV5-4 and TRBJ1-2; D might be TRBD1 (5 bases). Trimming left V 1 base short and J 5 bases short, with 12 bases between. The CDR3 extends over 14 amino acids. From germline, CDR1 is SGHNT and CDR2 YYREEE (reference sequence). In nucleotides, the CDR3 is TGTGCCAGCAGCTTGTCCAGGGAGAGATATGGCTACACCTTC. Protein: CASSLSRERYGYTF. Together with reference TRBV5-4 and TRBJ1-2, the CDR3 gives the full variable domain: ETGVTQSPTHLIKTRGQQVTLRCSSQSGHNTVSWYQQALGQGPQFIFQYYREEENGRGNFPPRFSGLQFPNYSSELNVNALELDDSALYLCASSLSRERYGYTFGSGTRLTVV.

The gene calls are TRBV5-1 and TRBJ2-4; 9 bases map to TRBD1. Germline V gene lookup returns CDR1 SGHRS and CDR2 YFSETQ. The CDR3 runs to 18 residues. V was pared by 4 bases and J by 0 bases, with 11 bases of the junction left unmatched. CDR3 residues: CASSITGTGRGAKNIQYF. DNA for the CDR3: TGCGCCAGCAGCATCACCGGGACAGGGAGAGGAGCCAAAAACATTCAGTACTTC.

This clone was seen a few times. The chain combines TRBV6-5 with TRBJ1-2; the D is unclear. Trimming removed 0 bases at V and 4 bases at J, with 6 bases between. Germline CDR1 MNHEY, CDR2 SVGAGI. CDR3 length: 13 amino acids. CDR3 coding DNA: TGTGCCAGCAGTTACTCCCAGGCCTATGGCTACACCTTC. It yields the protein CASSYSQAYGYTF.

The chain carries TRBV2 and TRBJ2-7; the match to TRBD2 covers 8 bases. This CDR3 spans 14 amino acids. The V segment lost 7 bases and the J segment 4 bases; nucleotides outside the gene matches: 9. CDR1 is SNHLY, CDR2 FYNNEI, per germline. CDR3 DNA: TGTGCCAGCACCGGGGGGGTGGGATTTTACGAGCAGTACTTC. This codes for CASTGGVGFYEQYF.

The chain's CDR3 is CASSAGTPEQYF. CDR3 in DNA: TGTGCCAGCAGCGCCGGGACACCCGAGCAGTACTTC. The chain links TRBV9 to TRBJ2-7; D perhaps matches TRBD1 (6 bases). Per germline, CDR1 SGDLS and CDR2 YYNGEE. The CDR3 has 12 amino acids. Deletions cut 3 bases from V and 6 bases from J, with 10 bases between.

The chain links TRBV6-1 to TRBJ2-5, with 8 bases fitting TRBD1. CDR1 MNHNS and CDR2 SASEGT come from the germline V gene. V gave up 6 bases and J gave up 5 bases; unmatched junction bases: 8. The CDR3 is 14 amino acids. The CDR3 loop is CASSLGQGRETQYF. CDR3 DNA: TGTGCCAGCAGCCTAGGACAGGGAAGGGAGACCCAGTACTTC.

The gene calls are TRBV11-2 and TRBJ2-1, with 7 bases matching TRBD2. After removal of 5 bases from V and 10 bases from J, the junction contained 17 bases not matched to a gene. The germline V gene encodes CDR1 SGHAT and CDR2 FQNNGV. The length of the CDR3 is 16 residues. In nucleotides, the CDR3 is TGTGCCAGCAGCCGGAAGATGTACGGGGAGGGGTTAGAGCAGTTCTTC. Amino acid sequence: CASSRKMYGEGLEQFF.

The chain uses TRBV6-1 and TRBJ2-2, with 8 bases matching TRBD1. The germline CDR1 and CDR2 sequences are MNHNS and SASEGT. The J segment lost 8 bases and the V segment lost 5 bases, leaving 1 base of the junction unmatched. The CDR3 is made up of 12 amino acids. CDR3 DNA sequence: TGTGCCAGCAGTACAGGGGGAGGGGAGCTGTTTTTT. This encodes CASSTGGGELFF.

This chain connects TRBV6-1 to TRBJ1-2; TRBD1 might be the D (5 bases). This CDR3 is 13 amino acids long. V was clipped by 1 base and J by 8 bases, with 11 bases between them. Germline V lookup: CDR1 MNHNS, CDR2 SASEGT. CDR3 amino acids: CASSEGGWSGYTF. The CDR3 nucleotides are TGTGCCAGCAGTGAAGGGGGCTGGAGCGGCTACACCTTC.

This clone has a single count. J is TRBJ2-5 and V is TRBV25-1; 8 bases match TRBD2. Germline trimming cut 3 bases from V and 4 bases from J; bases unmatched to any gene: 7. The germline V gene has CDR1 MGHDK and CDR2 SYGVNS. CDR3 length: 15 residues. The CDR3 sequence is CASSEASGFVETQYF. The CDR3 bases are TGTGCCAGCAGTGAGGCTAGCGGGTTCGTAGAGACCCAGTACTTC.

The chain couples TRBV7-9 to TRBJ2-5; 12 nucleotides match TRBD2. J was trimmed by 5 bases and V by 6 bases; bases with no gene match: 4. This CDR3 contains 14 residues. Per the germline V gene, CDR1 is SEHNR and CDR2 is FQNEAQ (reference sequence). CDR3 amino acids: CASSTLAGGETQYF. CDR3 DNA sequence: TGTGCCAGCAGTACCCTAGCGGGAGGGGAGACCCAGTACTTC.

J is TRBJ1-5 and V is TRBV5-6; D gene ambiguous. CDR1 SGHDT and CDR2 YYEEEE come from the germline V gene. Between the trimmed V and J ends, which lost 1 base and 4 bases, there was a span of 12 bases. The CDR3 sequence is 15 residues long. The CDR3 reads CASSLWVGSNQPQHF. In nucleotides, the CDR3 is TGTGCCAGCAGCTTGTGGGTAGGGTCAAATCAGCCCCAGCATTTT.

Only one count was recorded for this clone. The junction departs from the called germline gene at one end, perhaps through a read error. The chain employs TRBV28 and TRBJ2-7, with TRBD1 matching 9 bases. The CDR3 totals 13 residues. Germline CDR1 reads MDHEN; CDR2 reads SYDVKM. The CDR3 coding sequence is TGTGCCTGCAGACAGGGGGGTTTCTACGAGCAGTACTTC. This sequence encodes CACRQGGFYEQYF.

The gene calls are TRBV11-2 and TRBJ2-7, with D uncertain. V lost 5 bases, J lost 2 bases, and 7 bases lay in between. Per germline, CDR1 SGHAT and CDR2 FQNNGV. CDR3 size: 12 residues. CDR3 sequence reads: CASSPRPYEQYF. DNA for the CDR3: TGTGCCAGCAGCCCCCGACCCTACGAGCAGTACTTC.